The clone carrying this T cell receptor (beta chain) occurred once. Sequenced by immunoSEQ multiplex PCR; TCRdb stores in-frame clones only, minus some. This sample has roughly 65,000 clones, with more than 60% found just once. These data originate in a study of blood T cell repertoires in COVID-19. The length of the CDR3 is 14 residues. V was trimmed by 3 bases and J by 10 bases, leaving 16 bases between them. Germline CDR1 is SGHTA and CDR2 is FQGNSA. The sequencing sample was made of peripheral blood. J is TRBJ1-5 and V is TRBV7-2; no clear D gene. The source of this sequence is a human donor in a cohort sampled during active COVID-19. CDR3 residues: CASSFRPLETPQHF. For the CDR3, the DNA is TGTGCCAGCAGCTTCAGACCTCTAGAGACCCCCCAGCATTTT. The complete variable domain, with remaining parts taken from reference TRBV7-2 and TRBJ1-5, reads GAGVSQSPSNKVTEKGKDVELRCDPISGHTALYWYRQSLGQGLEFLIYFQGNSAPDKSGLPSDRFSAERTGGSVSTLTIQRTQQEDSAVYLCASSFRPLETPQHFGDGTRLSIL.